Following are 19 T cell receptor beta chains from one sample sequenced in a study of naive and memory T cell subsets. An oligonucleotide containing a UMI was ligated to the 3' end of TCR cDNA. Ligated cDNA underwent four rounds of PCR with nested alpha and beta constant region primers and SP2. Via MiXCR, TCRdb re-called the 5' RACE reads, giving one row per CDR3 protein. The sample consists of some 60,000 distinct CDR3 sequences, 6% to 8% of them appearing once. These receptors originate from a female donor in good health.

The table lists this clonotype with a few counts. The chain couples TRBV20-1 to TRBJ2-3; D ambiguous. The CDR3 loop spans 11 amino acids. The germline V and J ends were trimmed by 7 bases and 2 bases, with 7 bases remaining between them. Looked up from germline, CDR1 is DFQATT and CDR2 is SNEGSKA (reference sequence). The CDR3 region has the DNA TGCAGTGTTGCGTACACAGATACGCAGTATTTT. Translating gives CSVAYTDTQYF.

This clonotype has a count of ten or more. CDR3 residues: CASSLYGLEAFF. The CDR3 DNA follows: TGTGCCAGCAGCTTATATGGCCTTGAAGCTTTCTTT. V gene TRBV7-2 combines with J gene TRBJ1-1, with D uncertain. The CDR3 covers 12 residues. Germline V CDR1 and CDR2: SGHTA, FQGNSA. V was pared by 2 bases and J by 7 bases, with 8 bases between.

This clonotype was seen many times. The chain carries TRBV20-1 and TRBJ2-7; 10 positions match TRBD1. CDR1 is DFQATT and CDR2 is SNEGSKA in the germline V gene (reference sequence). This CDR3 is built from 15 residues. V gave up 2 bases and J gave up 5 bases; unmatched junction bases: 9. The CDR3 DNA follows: TGCAGTGCTAGACAACCCGGGACAGGGGTTCACGAGCAGTACTTC. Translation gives CSARQPGTGVHEQYF.

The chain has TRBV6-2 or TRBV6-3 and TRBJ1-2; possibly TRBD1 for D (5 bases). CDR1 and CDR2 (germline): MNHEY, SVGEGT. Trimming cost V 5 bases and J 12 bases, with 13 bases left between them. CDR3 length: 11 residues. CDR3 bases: TGTGCCAGCAGTACAGGCTCCGGCGACACCTTC. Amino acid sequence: CASSTGSGDTF.

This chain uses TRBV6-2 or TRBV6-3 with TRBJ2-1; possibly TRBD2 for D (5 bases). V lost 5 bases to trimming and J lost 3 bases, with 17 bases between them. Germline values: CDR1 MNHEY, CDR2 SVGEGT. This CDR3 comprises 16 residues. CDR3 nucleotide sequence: TGTGCCAGCAGTAGCCGATCCCATGGGAGCTACAATGAGCAGTTCTTC. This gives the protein CASSSRSHGSYNEQFF.

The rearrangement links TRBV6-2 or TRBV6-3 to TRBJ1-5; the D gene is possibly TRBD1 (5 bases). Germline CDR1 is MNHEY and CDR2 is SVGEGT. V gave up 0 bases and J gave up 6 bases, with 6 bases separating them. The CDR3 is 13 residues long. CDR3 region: CASSYSDIQPQHF. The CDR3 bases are TGTGCCAGCAGTTACTCGGACATTCAGCCCCAGCATTTT.

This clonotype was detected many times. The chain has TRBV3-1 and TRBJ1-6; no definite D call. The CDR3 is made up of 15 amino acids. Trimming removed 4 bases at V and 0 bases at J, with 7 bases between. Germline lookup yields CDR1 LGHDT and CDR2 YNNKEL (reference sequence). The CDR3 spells CASSLRGSYNSPLHF. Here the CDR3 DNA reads TGTGCCAGCAGCCTGCGCGGCTCCTATAATTCACCCCTCCACTTT.

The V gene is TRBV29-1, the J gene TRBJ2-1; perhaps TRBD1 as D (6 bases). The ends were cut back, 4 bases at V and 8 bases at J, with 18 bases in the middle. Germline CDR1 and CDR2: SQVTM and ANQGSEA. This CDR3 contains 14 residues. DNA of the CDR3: TGCAGCGTTGTCTTCAGGGGAAAGTACGATGAGCAGTTCTTC. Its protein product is CSVVFRGKYDEQFF.

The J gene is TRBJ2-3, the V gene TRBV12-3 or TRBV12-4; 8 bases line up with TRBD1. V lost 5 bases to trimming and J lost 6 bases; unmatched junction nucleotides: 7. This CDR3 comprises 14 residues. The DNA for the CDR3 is TGTGCCAGCAGTCCAAGGACAGGGTTTGATACGCAGTATTTT. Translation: CASSPRTGFDTQYF.

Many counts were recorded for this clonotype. DNA of the CDR3: TGTGCCAGTAGTCATCCGGGACAGGGTTGGGGCTACACCTTC. It yields the protein CASSHPGQGWGYTF. The J gene is TRBJ1-2, the V gene TRBV19, with TRBD1 matching over 9 bases. This CDR3 has 14 amino acids. Germline values: CDR1 LNHDA, CDR2 SQIVND (reference sequence). Unmatched junction bases numbered 9, after V lost 5 bases and J lost 8 bases.

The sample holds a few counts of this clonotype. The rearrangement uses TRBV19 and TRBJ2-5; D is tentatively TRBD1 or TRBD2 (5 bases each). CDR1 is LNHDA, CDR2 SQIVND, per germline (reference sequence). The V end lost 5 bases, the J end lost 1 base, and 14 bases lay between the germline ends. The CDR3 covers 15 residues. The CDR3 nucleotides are TGTGCCAGTAGTTCCCGGGACCTGCTCCAAGAGACCCAGTACTTC. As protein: CASSSRDLLQETQYF.

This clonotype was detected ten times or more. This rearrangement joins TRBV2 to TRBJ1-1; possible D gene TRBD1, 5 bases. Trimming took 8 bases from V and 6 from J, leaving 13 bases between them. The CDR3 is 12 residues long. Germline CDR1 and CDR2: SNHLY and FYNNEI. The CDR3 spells CASGDRLAEAFF. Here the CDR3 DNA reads TGTGCCAGCGGGGACCGGCTGGCTGAAGCTTTCTTT.

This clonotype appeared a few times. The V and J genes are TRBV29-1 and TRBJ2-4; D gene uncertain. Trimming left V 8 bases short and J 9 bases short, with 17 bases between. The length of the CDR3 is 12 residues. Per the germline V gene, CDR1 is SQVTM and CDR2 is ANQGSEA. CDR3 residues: CSFSENSGIQYF. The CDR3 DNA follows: TGCAGCTTCTCCGAAAATAGTGGCATTCAGTACTTC.

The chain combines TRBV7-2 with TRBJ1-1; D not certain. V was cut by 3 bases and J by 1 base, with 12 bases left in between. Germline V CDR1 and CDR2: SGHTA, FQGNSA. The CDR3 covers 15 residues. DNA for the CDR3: TGTGCCAGCAGCTTCAAGGCTGGCCCGAACACTGAAGCTTTCTTT. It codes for CASSFKAGPNTEAFF.

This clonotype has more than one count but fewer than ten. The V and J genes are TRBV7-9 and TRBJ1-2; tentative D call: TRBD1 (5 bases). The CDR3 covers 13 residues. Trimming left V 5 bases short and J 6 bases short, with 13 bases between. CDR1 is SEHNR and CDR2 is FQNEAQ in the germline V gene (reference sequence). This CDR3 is CASSPMWGNGYTF. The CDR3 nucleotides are TGTGCCAGCAGCCCCATGTGGGGCAATGGCTACACCTTC.

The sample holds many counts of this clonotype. The CDR3 coding sequence is TGCAGTGCTACTCATCCTAGCGCGGGGGGGGATACGCAGTATTTT. Protein sequence: CSATHPSAGGDTQYF. The rearrangement links TRBV20-1 to TRBJ2-3; 9 bases fit TRBD2. The CDR3 length is 15 residues. V gave up 4 bases and J gave up 6 bases; unmatched junction bases: 11. Germline lookup yields CDR1 DFQATT and CDR2 SNEGSKA (reference sequence).

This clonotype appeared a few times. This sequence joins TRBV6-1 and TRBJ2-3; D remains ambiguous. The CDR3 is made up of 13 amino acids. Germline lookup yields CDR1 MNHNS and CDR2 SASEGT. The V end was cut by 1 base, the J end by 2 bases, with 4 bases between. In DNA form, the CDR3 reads TGTGCCAGCAGTGAAGGGAACACAGATACGCAGTATTTT. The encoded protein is CASSEGNTDTQYF.

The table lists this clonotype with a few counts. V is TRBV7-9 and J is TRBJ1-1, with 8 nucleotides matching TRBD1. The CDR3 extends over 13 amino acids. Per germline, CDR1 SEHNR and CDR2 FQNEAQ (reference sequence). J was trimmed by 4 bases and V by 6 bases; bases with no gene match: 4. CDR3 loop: CASRPTGGTEAFF. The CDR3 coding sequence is TGTGCCAGCAGACCTACAGGGGGCACTGAAGCTTTCTTT.

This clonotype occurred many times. The CDR3 spells CASSGTPRGNEQFF. In DNA, the CDR3 is TGTGCCAGCAGTGGGACACCCCGGGGCAATGAGCAGTTCTTC. The V and J genes are TRBV12-3 or TRBV12-4 and TRBJ2-1; TRBD1 is a possible D gene (6 bases). The V end lost 5 bases, the J end lost 6 bases, and 14 bases lay between the germline ends. The length of the CDR3 is 14 residues.